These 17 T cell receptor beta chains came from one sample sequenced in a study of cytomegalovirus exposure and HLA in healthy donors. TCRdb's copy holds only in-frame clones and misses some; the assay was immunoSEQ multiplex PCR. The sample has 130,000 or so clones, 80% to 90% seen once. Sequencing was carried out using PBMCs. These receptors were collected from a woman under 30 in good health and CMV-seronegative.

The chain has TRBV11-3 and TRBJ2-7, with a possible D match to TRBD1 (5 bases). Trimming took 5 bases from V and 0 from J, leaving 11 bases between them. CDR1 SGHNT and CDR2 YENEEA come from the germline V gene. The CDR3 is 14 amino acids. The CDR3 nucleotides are TGTGCCAGCAGCCCAGGACAACCCTCCTACGAGCAGTACTTC. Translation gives CASSPGQPSYEQYF.

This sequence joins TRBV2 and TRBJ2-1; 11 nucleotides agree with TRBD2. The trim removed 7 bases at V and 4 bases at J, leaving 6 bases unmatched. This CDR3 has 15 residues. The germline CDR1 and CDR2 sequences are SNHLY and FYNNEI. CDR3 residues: CASKSSGRTYNEQFF. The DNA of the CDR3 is TGTGCCAGCAAGTCTAGCGGGAGGACATACAATGAGCAGTTCTTC.

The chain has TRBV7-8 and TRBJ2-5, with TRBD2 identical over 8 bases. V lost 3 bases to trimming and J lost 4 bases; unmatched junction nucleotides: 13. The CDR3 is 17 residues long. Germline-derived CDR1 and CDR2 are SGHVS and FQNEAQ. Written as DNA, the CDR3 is TGTGCCAGCAGCTTCTTTTACCAACGGGGGGGCGCAGAGACCCAGTACTTC. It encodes CASSFFYQRGGAETQYF.

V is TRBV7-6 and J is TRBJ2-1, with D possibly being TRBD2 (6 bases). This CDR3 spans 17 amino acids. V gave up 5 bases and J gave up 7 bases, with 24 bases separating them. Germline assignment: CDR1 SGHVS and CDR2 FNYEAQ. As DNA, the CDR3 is TGTGCCAGCAGCCTCAGTCTTGTAGGGGAGGAGGCTAATGAGCAGTTCTTC. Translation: CASSLSLVGEEANEQFF.

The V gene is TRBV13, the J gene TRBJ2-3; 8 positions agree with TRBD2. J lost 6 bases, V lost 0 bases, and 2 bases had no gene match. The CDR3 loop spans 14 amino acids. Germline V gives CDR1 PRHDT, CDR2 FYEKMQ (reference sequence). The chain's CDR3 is CASSLGGGADTQYF. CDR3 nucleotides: TGTGCCAGCAGCTTAGGCGGGGGGGCGGATACGCAGTATTTT.

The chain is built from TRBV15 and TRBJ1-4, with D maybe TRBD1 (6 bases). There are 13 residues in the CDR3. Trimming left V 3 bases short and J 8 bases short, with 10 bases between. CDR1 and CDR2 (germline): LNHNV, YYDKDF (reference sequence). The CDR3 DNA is TGTGCCACCAGCAGGGACAGTCAGGAAAAACTGTTTTTT. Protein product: CATSRDSQEKLFF.

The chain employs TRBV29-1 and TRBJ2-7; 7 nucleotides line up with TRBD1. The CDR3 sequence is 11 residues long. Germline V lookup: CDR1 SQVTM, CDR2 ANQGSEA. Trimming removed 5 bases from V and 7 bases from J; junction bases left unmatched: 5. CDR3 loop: CSVIGQEEQYF. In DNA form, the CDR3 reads TGCAGCGTTATAGGACAGGAAGAGCAGTACTTC.

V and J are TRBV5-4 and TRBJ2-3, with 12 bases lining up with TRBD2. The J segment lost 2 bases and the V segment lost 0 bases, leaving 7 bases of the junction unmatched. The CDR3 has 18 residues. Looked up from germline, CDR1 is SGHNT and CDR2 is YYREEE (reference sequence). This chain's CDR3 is CASSLGLTSGRLTDTQYF. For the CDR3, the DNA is TGTGCCAGCAGCTTGGGACTTACTAGCGGGAGGCTCACAGATACGCAGTATTTT.

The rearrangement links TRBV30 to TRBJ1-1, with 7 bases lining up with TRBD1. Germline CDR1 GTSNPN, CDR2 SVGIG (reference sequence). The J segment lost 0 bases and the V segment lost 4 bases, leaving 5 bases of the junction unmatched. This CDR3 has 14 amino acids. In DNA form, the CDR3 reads TGTGCCTGGAAGGGGGCTAGGATGAACACTGAAGCTTTCTTT. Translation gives CAWKGARMNTEAFF.

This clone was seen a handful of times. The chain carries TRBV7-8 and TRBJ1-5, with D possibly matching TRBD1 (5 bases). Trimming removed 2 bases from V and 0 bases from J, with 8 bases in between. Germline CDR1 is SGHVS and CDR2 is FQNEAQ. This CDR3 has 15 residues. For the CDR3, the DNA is TGTGCCAGCAGCTTACCGGGGGTTAGCAATCAGCCCCAGCATTTT. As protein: CASSLPGVSNQPQHF.

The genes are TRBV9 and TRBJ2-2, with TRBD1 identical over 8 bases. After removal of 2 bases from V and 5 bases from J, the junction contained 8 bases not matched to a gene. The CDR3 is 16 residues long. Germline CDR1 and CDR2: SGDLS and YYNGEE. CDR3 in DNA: TGTGCCAGCAGCGTGGACGGGACAGGAGCTACCGGGGAGCTGTTTTTT. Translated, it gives CASSVDGTGATGELFF.

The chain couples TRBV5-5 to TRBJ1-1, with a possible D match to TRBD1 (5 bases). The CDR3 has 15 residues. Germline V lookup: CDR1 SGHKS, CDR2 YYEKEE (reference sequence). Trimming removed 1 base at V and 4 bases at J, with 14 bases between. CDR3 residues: CASSLQGIPSTEAFF. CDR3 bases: TGTGCCAGCAGCTTGCAGGGTATTCCGTCCACTGAAGCTTTCTTT.

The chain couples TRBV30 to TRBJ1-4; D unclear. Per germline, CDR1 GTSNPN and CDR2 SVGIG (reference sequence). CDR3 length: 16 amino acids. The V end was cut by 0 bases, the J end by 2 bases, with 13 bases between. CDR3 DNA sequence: TGTGCCTGGAGTGTACGAGGATGGTGGACTAATGAAAAACTGTTTTTT. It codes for CAWSVRGWWTNEKLFF.

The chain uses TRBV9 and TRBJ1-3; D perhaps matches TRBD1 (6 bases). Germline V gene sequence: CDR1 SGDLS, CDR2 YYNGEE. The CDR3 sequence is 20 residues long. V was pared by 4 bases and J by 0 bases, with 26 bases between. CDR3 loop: CASSLLPRTDLLGSGNTIYF. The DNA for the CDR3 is TGTGCCAGCAGCTTACTCCCCCGGACAGACCTCCTCGGCTCTGGAAACACCATATATTTT.

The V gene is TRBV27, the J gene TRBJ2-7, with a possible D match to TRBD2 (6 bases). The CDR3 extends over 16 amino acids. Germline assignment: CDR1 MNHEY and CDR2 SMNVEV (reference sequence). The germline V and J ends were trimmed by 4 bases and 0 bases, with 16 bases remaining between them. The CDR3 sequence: CASSSGTSGRSYEQYF. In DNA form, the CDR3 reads TGTGCCAGCAGTTCTGGGACTTCCGGGCGCTCCTACGAGCAGTACTTC.

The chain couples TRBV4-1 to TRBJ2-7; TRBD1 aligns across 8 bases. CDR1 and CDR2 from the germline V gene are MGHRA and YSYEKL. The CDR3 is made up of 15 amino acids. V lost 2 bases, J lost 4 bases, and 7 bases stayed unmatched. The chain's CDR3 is CASSQTGQAVYEQYF. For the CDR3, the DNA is TGCGCCAGCAGCCAAACGGGACAGGCGGTTTACGAGCAGTACTTC.

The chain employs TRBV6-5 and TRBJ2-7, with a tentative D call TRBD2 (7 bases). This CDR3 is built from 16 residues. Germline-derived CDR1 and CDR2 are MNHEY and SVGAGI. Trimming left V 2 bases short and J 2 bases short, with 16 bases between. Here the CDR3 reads CASSYGGGVLTYEQYF. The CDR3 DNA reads TGTGCCAGCAGTTACGGAGGGGGGGTGTTAACCTACGAGCAGTACTTC.